These T cell receptor beta chains were read from a single sample in a study of Ad26.COV2.S vaccination and SARS-CoV-2 variants. Using immunoSEQ multiplex PCR, the repertoire was profiled, and TCRdb retains in-frame clones only, with some absent. The sample lists more than 120,000 clones; 75% to 90% were seen once. The source material was peripheral blood, sampled after recovery from COVID-19. The receptor source for this set is a human donor who had recovered from COVID-19. CDR3s include the opening cysteine and the closing phenylalanine or tryptophan. D genes are given only for firm matches. Size is omitted from some rows. Given values are once, few, many or a class for expanded clones.

j_gene	v_gene	abundance	d_gene	CDR3nt	CDR3aa
TRBJ2-6	TRBV5-1	.	.	TGCGCCAGCAGCTTTGGACCTGGGGCCAACGTCCTGACTTTC	CASSFGPGANVLTF
TRBJ2-3	TRBV5-1	.	.	TGCGCCAGCAGCTTGCGGGTTCAAAGCACAGATACGCAGTATTTT	CASSLRVQSTDTQYF
TRBJ2-2	TRBV6-2/TRBV6-3	.	TRBD2	TGTGCCAGCAGTTACCCGGGACTAGCGGCCGCTGAGGCGAACACCGGGGAGCTGTTTTTT	CASSYPGLAAAEANTGELFF
TRBJ1-6	TRBV28	.	TRBD1	TGTGCCAGCAGCCGCCGACAGGGGTTGACTTCACCCCTCCACTTT	CASSRRQGLTSPLHF
TRBJ2-1	TRBV19	.	TRBD2	TGTGCCAGTAGCTCAGATCGGGGGATAGCGGGGGTTCGTGAGCAGTTCTTC	CASSSDRGIAGVREQFF
TRBJ1-1	TRBV28	.	.	TGTGCCAGCAGTTCCCTTACAGGGTTCGCTGAAGCTTTCTTT	CASSSLTGFAEAFF
TRBJ1-6	TRBV4-3	.	.	TGCGCCAGCAGCCAAGATCATCTCAGGATCTATAATTCACCCCTCCACTTT	CASSQDHLRIYNSPLHF
TRBJ1-5	TRBV4-1	.	.	TGCGCCAGCAGCTTCCGACAGCCCCAGCATTTT	CASSFRQPQHF
TRBJ2-1	TRBV6-5	.	.	TGTGCCAGCAGCCCCAGGGACAATGAGCAGTTCTTC	CASSPRDNEQFF
TRBJ2-3	TRBV28	.	.	TGTGCCACGCAGGGGAGTATAGATACGCAGTATTTT	CATQGSIDTQYF
TRBJ1-6	TRBV6-2/TRBV6-3	.	.	TGTGCCAGCAGCACGGGGACGAGCTCCTATAATTCACCCCTCCACTTT	CASSTGTSSYNSPLHF
TRBJ2-7	TRBV7-6	.	.	TGTGCCAGCAGCTTAGCGCTTGGGGCGCAAGAGCAGTACTTC	CASSLALGAQEQYF
TRBJ1-1	TRBV29-1	.	.	TGCAGCGTTGATACGCTGGGCGCTGAAGCTTTCTTT	CSVDTLGAEAFF
TRBJ1-2	TRBV29-1	.	.	TGCAGCTACGGGGGGCCGGGCTATGGCTACACCTTC	CSYGGPGYGYTF
TRBJ1-6	TRBV2	.	.	TGTGCCAGCACTATGTACAATTCACCCCTCCACTTT	CASTMYNSPLHF
TRBJ2-7	TRBV6-6	.	TRBD1	TGTGCCAGCAGTTACTCGGGGACAGGGGCGGGCGAGCAGTACTTC	CASSYSGTGAGEQYF
TRBJ2-5	TRBV5-8	.	.	TGTGCCAGCAGCTTGGGACAGTTATCCCAAGAGACCCAGTACTTC	CASSLGQLSQETQYF
TRBJ1-2	TRBV27	.	.	TGTGCCAGCAGTTTACGGGCGCAGGGGACGGAGCGCCGGGGCTACACCTTC	CASSLRAQGTERRGYTF
TRBJ2-7	TRBV6-5	.	.	TGTGCCAGCAGTCGCCCCGGGGGAACGGACGAGCAGTACTTC	CASSRPGGTDEQYF
TRBJ2-2	TRBV24-1	.	TRBD1	TGTGCCACCAGTGATCAGGGGACAGGGAACACCGGGGAGCTGTTTTTT	CATSDQGTGNTGELFF
TRBJ2-7	TRBV13	once	.	TGTGCCAGCAGCGAGGCTTACGAGCAGTACTTC	CASSEAYEQYF
TRBJ2-1	TRBV19	.	TRBD1	TGTGCCAGTAGTATGGACAGGGGGGATCTGGATGAGCAGTTCTTC	CASSMDRGDLDEQFF
TRBJ1-1	TRBV27	.	.	TGTGCCAGCAGTGGAGTCGGGGAGTCTGAAGCTTTCTTT	CASSGVGESEAFF
TRBJ2-7	TRBV9	.	.	TGTGCCAGCAGCGTGGAGGGGAGCTACGAGCAGTACTTC	CASSVEGSYEQYF
TRBJ2-5	TRBV3-1/TRBV3-2	.	TRBD2	TGTGCCAGCAGCCAAGCACGAAGCGGGGGGGACTACTTC	CASSQARSGGDYF
TRBJ1-5	TRBV28	.	.	TGTGCCAGCAGGACCCGCCAGGACTACCCTCAGCCCCAGCATTTT	CASRTRQDYPQPQHF
TRBJ2-7	TRBV6-2/TRBV6-3	.	.	TGTGCCAGCAGTCGGACCCTCTCCTACGAGCAGTACTTC	CASSRTLSYEQYF
TRBJ2-5	TRBV19	.	.	TGTGCCAGTAGTAGGGTAGGAGAGACCCAGTACTTC	CASSRVGETQYF
TRBJ2-5	TRBV4-1	.	.	TGCGCCAGCAGCCAAGATAGGCGGGACGCGGTGGAGACCCAGTACTTC	CASSQDRRDAVETQYF
TRBJ2-5	TRBV3-1/TRBV3-2	.	.	TGTGCCAGCAGCCTGATCTCAGCCTCCGAGACCCAGTACTTC	CASSLISASETQYF
TRBJ1-2	TRBV6-2/TRBV6-3	.	.	TGTGCCAGCAGTTACCGTACGGACCCAGGATGGGGCTACACCTTC	CASSYRTDPGWGYTF
TRBJ2-2	TRBV9	.	.	TGTGCCAGCAGCGTAGACGGACAGAACACCGGGGAGCTGTTTTTT	CASSVDGQNTGELFF
TRBJ1-2	TRBV4-3	.	TRBD1	TGCGCCAGCAGCCAGTATAATGTTTCGGGACAGATTAACTATGGCTACACCTTC	CASSQYNVSGQINYGYTF
TRBJ2-5	TRBV5-4	.	.	TGTGCCAGCAGCTTGGGCCCTCTGGAGGAGACCCAGTACTTC	CASSLGPLEETQYF
TRBJ1-1	TRBV7-2	.	.	TGTGCCAGCAGCCCTTGGATGGGGAACACTGAAGCTTTCTTT	CASSPWMGNTEAFF
TRBJ2-7	TRBV7-9	.	TRBD1	TGTGCCAGCAGCTACCCCCCGGGACAGGGCGGGGAGGAGCAGTACTTC	CASSYPPGQGGEEQYF
TRBJ2-7	TRBV28	.	TRBD1	TGTGCCAGCAGTTCCGGGACAGGCTCCTACGAGCAGTACTTC	CASSSGTGSYEQYF
TRBJ2-3	TRBV27	.	.	TGTGCCAGCAGTTCGGGGGATAGCACAGATACGCAGTATTTT	CASSSGDSTDTQYF
TRBJ2-5	TRBV27	.	.	TGTGCCAGCAGTTTTAGGGCAGGGTATGGTCAAGAGACCCAGTACTTC	CASSFRAGYGQETQYF
TRBJ2-7	TRBV6-6	.	.	TGTGCCAGCAGTTACTCGAATATGGAATACTACTACGAGCAGTACTTC	CASSYSNMEYYYEQYF
TRBJ1-3	TRBV25-1	.	.	TGTGCCAGCAGTGTCTCTGGAAACACCATATATTTT	CASSVSGNTIYF
TRBJ2-1	TRBV7-2	.	.	TGTGCCAGCAATCAAAGGTACAATGAGCAGTTCTTC	CASNQRYNEQFF
TRBJ2-5	TRBV29-1	.	TRBD1	TGCAGCGTTGGGGACAGGGACCAAGAGACCCAGTACTTC	CSVGDRDQETQYF